The clone carrying this TCR beta chain was found a few times. Its antigen is currently unknown. Sequencing targeted expressed TCRB transcripts, as all isolated RNA had been reverse transcribed. The repertoire was sequenced with immunoSEQ multiplex PCR; TCRdb's copy has only in-frame clones and lacks some. The sample contains 300,000 to 350,000 clones, roughly 8% of which appear only once. This specimen belongs to a study of beta chain features in type 1 diabetes. Study-wide findings and caveats: The study found fewer insertions and more deletions at VDJ junctions in type 1 diabetes patients.

Germline values: CDR1 MNHEY, CDR2 SMNVEV (reference sequence). The CDR3 sequence is 13 residues long. V was cut by 2 bases and J by 7 bases, with 11 bases left in between. The V and J genes are TRBV27 and TRBJ2-5; tentatively, D is TRBD2 (6 bases). Sample: central memory CD4+ T cells from blood. The origin of this receptor is a young woman in good health. The CDR3 protein is CASSLRGSGTQYF. CDR3 bases: TGTGCCAGCAGTTTACGGGGGAGCGGGACCCAGTACTTC.